The 9 T cell receptor beta chains in this list originate from one sample, sequenced in a study of T cell responses to AZD1222 COVID-19 vaccine. Data came from immunoSEQ multiplex PCR; TCRdb stores just in-frame clones and leaves some out. The profile shows over 150,000 clones, 90% to 95% of them singletons. This specimen consisted of peripheral blood, obtained 28 days after the second AZD1222 dose. The receptors derive from an adult who received the AZD1222 COVID-19 vaccine.

The chain joins TRBV7-3 to TRBJ2-7; D remains ambiguous. This CDR3 has 13 residues. Germline loops: CDR1 SGHTA, CDR2 FQGTGA. V was cut by 1 base and J by 5 bases, with 9 bases left in between. In DNA form, the CDR3 reads TGTGCCAGCAGCTTAAAAGTTCGAGACGAGCAGTACTTC. This sequence encodes CASSLKVRDEQYF.

The V and J genes are TRBV29-1 and TRBJ2-1; unclear D gene. Looked up from germline, CDR1 is SQVTM and CDR2 is ANQGSEA. Trimming shortened V by 2 bases and J by 4 bases, and 12 bases separated the two germline ends. The CDR3 loop spans 14 amino acids. DNA of the CDR3: TGCAGCGTTGAACTCCTCCTCCGTTACAATGAGCAGTTCTTC. Translated: CSVELLLRYNEQFF.

This chain links TRBV2 with TRBJ2-5; perhaps TRBD2 as D (6 bases). Trimming removed 3 bases from V and 7 bases from J, with 6 bases in between. CDR1 SNHLY and CDR2 FYNNEI come from the germline V gene. This CDR3 has 11 residues. This CDR3 reads CASSDGGTQYF. The CDR3 nucleotides read TGTGCCAGCAGTGACGGGGGGACCCAGTACTTC.

The V and J genes are TRBV6-5 and TRBJ1-1; 9 bases map to TRBD1. Trimming removed 7 bases from V and 4 bases from J; junction bases left unmatched: 7. The CDR3 covers 14 residues. Germline-derived CDR1 and CDR2 are MNHEY and SVGAGI. The DNA for the CDR3 is TGTGCCAGCATACAGGGGGCTGGGGTCACTGAAGCTTTCTTT. It is translated as CASIQGAGVTEAFF.

V gene TRBV18 combines with J gene TRBJ1-1, with no clear D. The CDR3 runs 14 residues. V was cut by 3 bases and J by 0 bases, with 8 bases left in between. CDR1 is KGHSH and CDR2 is LQKENI in the germline V gene. CDR3 nucleotide sequence: TGTGCCAGCTCACCGAAAGAGATGAACACTGAAGCTTTCTTT. It encodes CASSPKEMNTEAFF.

The genes are TRBV7-9 and TRBJ1-6; D ambiguous. V lost 1 base to trimming and J lost 11 bases, with 6 bases between them. This CDR3 region has 12 residues. CDR1 SEHNR and CDR2 FQNEAQ come from the germline V gene (reference sequence). The DNA for the CDR3 is TGTGCCAGCAGCTTAGTAACAACACCCCTCCACTTT. It encodes CASSLVTTPLHF.

The V and J genes are TRBV27 and TRBJ2-1; maybe TRBD1 (5 bases). Trimming shortened V by 6 bases and J by 12 bases, and 18 bases separated the two germline ends. Per the germline V gene, CDR1 is MNHEY and CDR2 is SMNVEV (reference sequence). CDR3 length: 13 amino acids. The CDR3 protein is CASSPPQGMGQFF. CDR3 bases: TGTGCCAGCAGCCCCCCCCAGGGAATGGGGCAGTTCTTC.

This clone has only a few counts. The J gene is TRBJ1-1, the V gene TRBV5-1; maybe TRBD1 (5 bases). The CDR3 is 18 amino acids. CDR1 and CDR2 from the germline V gene are SGHRS and YFSETQ. V was clipped by 4 bases and J by 1 base, with 23 bases between them. CDR3 protein: CASSAALGVRGKNTEAFF. In DNA form, the CDR3 reads TGCGCCAGCAGCGCGGCTCTGGGGGTTCGGGGGAAGAACACTGAAGCTTTCTTT. The full variable domain, its missing parts supplied by reference TRBV5-1 and TRBJ1-1, is KAGVTQTPRYLIKTRGQQVTLSCSPISGHRSVSWYQQTPGQGLQFLFEYFSETQRNKGNFPGRFSGRQFSNSRSEMNVSTLELGDSALYLCASSAALGVRGKNTEAFFGQGTRLTVV.

The chain combines TRBV12-3 or TRBV12-4 with TRBJ1-2, with TRBD1 as a possible D gene (6 bases). The CDR3 is made up of 12 amino acids. Trimming cost V 5 bases and J 2 bases, with 6 bases left between them. CDR3 sequence (DNA): TGTGCCAGCAGTGGACAGAACTATGGCTACACCTTC. Translated, it gives CASSGQNYGYTF.